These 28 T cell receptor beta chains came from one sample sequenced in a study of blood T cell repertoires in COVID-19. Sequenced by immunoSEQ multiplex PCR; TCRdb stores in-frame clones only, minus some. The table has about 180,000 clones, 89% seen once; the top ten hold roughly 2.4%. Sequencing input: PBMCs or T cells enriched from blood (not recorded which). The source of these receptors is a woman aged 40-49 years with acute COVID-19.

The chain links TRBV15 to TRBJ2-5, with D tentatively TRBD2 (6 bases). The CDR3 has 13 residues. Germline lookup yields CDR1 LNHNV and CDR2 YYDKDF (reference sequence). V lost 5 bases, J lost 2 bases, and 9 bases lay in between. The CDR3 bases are TGTGCCACCAGCCGCAGCGGGCAAGAGACCCAGTACTTC. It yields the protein CATSRSGQETQYF.

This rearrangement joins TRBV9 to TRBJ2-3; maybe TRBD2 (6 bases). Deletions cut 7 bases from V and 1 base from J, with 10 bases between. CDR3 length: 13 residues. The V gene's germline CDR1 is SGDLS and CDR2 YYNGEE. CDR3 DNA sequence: TGTGCCAGCGGGCGGGGTGGCACAGATACGCAGTATTTT. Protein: CASGRGGTDTQYF.

For the CDR3, the DNA is TGTGCCAGCAGCCGAACAGGCAATCAGCCCCAGCATTTT. Protein: CASSRTGNQPQHF. This chain joins TRBV4-2 and TRBJ1-5; D not resolved. The germline CDR1 and CDR2 sequences are LGHNA and YNFKEQ. This CDR3 has 13 residues. Trimming cost V 4 bases and J 2 bases, with 6 bases left between them.

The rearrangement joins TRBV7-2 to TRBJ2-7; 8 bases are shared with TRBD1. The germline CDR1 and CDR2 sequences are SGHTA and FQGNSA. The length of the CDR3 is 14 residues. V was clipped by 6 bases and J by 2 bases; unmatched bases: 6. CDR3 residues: CASSRTGQAYEQYF. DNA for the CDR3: TGTGCCAGCAGTCGAACGGGACAGGCCTACGAGCAGTACTTC.

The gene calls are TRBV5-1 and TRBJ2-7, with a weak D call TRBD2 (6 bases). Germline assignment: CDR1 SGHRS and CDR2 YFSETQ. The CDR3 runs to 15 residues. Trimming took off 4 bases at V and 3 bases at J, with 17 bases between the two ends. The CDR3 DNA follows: TGCGCCAGCAGCGCTGGTGGAGGGAGGCGCTACGAGCAGTACTTC. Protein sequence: CASSAGGGRRYEQYF.

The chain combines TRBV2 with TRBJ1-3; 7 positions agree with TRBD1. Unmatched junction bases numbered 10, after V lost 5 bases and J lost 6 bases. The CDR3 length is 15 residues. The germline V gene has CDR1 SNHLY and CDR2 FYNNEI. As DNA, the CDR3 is TGTGCCAGCAGTATACTCCAGGGGGTGCAAAACACCATATATTTT. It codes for CASSILQGVQNTIYF. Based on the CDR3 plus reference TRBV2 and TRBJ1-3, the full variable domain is EPEVTQTPSHQVTQMGQEVILRCVPISNHLYFYWYRQILGQKVEFLVSFYNNEISEKSEIFDDQFSVERPDGSNFTLKIRSTKLEDSAMYFCASSILQGVQNTIYFGEGSWLTVV.

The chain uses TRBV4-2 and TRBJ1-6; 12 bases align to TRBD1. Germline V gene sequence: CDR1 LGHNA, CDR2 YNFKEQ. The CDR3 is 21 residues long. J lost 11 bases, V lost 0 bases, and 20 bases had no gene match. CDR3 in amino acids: CASSQDKAGTGGAKDGTPLHF. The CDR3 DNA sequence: TGTGCCAGCAGCCAAGATAAGGCCGGGACAGGGGGCGCAAAGGATGGTACACCCCTCCACTTT.

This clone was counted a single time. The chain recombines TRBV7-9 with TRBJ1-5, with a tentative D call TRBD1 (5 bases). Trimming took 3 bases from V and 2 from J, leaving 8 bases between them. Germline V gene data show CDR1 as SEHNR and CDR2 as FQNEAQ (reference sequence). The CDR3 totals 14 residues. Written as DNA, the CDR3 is TGTGCCAGCAGCTTGGGGGGACGCAATCAGCCCCAGCATTTT. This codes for CASSLGGRNQPQHF.

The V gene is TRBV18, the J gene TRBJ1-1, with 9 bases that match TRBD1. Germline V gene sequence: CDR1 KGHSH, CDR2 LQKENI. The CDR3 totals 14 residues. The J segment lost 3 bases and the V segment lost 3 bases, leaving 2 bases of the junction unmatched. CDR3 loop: CASSPTGGDTEAFF. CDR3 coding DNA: TGTGCCAGCTCACCGACAGGGGGTGACACTGAAGCTTTCTTT.

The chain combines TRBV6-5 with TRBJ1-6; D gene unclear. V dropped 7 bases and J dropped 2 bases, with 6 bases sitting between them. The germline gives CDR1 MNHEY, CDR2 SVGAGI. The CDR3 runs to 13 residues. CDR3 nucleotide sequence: TGTGCCAGCATTAGCACCTATAATTCACCCCTCCACTTT. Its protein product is CASISTYNSPLHF.

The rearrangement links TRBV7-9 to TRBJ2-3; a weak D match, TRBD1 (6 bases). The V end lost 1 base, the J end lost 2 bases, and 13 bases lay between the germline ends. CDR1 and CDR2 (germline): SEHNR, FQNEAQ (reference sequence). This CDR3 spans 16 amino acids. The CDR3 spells CASSLGQDRYTDTQYF. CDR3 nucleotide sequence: TGTGCCAGCAGCTTAGGGCAGGACAGATACACAGATACGCAGTATTTT.

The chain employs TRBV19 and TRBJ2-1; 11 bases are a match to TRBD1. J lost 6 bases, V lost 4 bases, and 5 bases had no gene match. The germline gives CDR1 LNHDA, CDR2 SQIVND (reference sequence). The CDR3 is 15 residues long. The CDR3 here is CASSNRDRGFNEQFF. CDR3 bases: TGTGCCAGTAGTAATCGGGACAGGGGGTTCAATGAGCAGTTCTTC.

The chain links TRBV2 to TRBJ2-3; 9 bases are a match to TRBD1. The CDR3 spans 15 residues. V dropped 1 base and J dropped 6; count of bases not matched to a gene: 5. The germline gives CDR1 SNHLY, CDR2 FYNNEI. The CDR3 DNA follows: TGTGCCAGCAGTGAAGGGACAGGGGAAATGGATACGCAGTATTTT. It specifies CASSEGTGEMDTQYF.

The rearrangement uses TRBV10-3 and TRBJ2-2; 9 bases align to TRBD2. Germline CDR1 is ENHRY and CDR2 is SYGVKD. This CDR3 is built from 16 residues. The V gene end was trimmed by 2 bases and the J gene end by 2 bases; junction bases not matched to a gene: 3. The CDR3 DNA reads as TGTGCCATCAGTGAGATGGGGACTAGCAACACCGGGGAGCTGTTTTTT. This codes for CAISEMGTSNTGELFF.

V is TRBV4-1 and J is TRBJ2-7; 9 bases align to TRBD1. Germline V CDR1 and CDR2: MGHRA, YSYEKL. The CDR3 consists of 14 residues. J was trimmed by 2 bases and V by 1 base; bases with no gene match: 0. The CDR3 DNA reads TGCGCCAGCAGCCAAGGACAGGGGGCCTACGAGCAGTACTTC. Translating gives CASSQGQGAYEQYF.

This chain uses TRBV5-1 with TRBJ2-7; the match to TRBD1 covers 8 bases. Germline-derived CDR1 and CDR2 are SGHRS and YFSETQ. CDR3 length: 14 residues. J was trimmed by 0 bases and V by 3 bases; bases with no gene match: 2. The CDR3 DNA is TGCGCCAGCAGCTGGACAGGGTACTCCTACGAGCAGTACTTC. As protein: CASSWTGYSYEQYF.

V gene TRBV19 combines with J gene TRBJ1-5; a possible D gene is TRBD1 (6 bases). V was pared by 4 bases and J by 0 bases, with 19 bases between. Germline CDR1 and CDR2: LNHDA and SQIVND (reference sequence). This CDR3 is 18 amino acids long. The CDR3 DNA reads TGTGCCAGTAGTACCCCTACAGGGAGGGCATATAGCAATCAGCCCCAGCATTTT. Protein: CASSTPTGRAYSNQPQHF. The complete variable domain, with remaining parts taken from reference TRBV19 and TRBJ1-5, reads DGGITQSPKYLFRKEGQNVTLSCEQNLNHDAMYWYRQDPGQGLRLIYYSQIVNDFQKGDIAEGYSVSREKKESFPLTVTSAQKNPTAFYLCASSTPTGRAYSNQPQHFGDGTRLSIL.

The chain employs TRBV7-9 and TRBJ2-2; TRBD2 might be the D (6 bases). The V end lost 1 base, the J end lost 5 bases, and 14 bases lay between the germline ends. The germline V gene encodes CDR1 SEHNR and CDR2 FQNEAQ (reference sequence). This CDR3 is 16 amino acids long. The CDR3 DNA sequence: TGTGCCAGCAGCTTAGGGGGGGACGATTGTACCGGGGAGCTGTTTTTT. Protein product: CASSLGGDDCTGELFF.

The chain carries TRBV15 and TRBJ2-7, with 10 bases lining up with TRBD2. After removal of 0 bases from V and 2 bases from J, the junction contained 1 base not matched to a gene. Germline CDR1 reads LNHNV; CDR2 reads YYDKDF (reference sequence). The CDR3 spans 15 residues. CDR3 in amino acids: CATSREAGGPYEQYF. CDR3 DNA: TGTGCCACCAGCAGAGAAGCGGGAGGGCCCTACGAGCAGTACTTC.

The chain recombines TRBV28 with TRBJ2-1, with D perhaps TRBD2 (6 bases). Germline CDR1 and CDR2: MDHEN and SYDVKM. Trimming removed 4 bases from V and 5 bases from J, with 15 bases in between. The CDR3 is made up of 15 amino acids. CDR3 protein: CASSSPGTYNNEQFF. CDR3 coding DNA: TGTGCCAGCAGTTCACCCGGGACTTATAACAATGAGCAGTTCTTC.

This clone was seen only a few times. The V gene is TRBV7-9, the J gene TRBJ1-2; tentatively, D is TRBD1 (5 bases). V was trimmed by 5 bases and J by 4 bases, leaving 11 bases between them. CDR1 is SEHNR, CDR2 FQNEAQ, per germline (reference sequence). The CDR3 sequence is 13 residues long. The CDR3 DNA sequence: TGTGCCAGCAGCCGAACAGGCTCCTATGGCTACACCTTC. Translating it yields CASSRTGSYGYTF.

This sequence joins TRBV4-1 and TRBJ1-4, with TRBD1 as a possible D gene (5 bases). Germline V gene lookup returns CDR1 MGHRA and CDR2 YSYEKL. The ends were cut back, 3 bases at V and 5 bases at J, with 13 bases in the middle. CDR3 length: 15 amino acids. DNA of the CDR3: TGCGCCAGCAGCCACCCCGACAGTCTAAATGAAAAACTGTTTTTT. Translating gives CASSHPDSLNEKLFF.

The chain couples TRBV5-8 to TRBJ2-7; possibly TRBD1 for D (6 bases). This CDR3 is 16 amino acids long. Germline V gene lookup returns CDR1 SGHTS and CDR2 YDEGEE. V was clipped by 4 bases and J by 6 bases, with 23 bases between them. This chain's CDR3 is CASSRGRITTGSEQYF. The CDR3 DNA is TGTGCCAGCAGCCGGGGAAGGATCACAACAGGGAGCGAGCAGTACTTC.

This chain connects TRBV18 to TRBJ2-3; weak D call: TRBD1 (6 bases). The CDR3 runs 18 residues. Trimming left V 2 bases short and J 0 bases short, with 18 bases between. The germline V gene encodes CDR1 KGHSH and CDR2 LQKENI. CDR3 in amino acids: CASSPVTTRDTSTDTQYF. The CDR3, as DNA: TGTGCCAGCTCACCAGTGACTACCAGGGACACTAGCACAGATACGCAGTATTTT.

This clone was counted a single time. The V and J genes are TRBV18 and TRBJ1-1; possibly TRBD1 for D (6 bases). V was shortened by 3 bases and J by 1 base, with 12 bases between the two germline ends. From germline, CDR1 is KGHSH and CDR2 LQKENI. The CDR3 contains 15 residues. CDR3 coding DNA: TGTGCCAGCTCACCCGGGGGGCGGGGGAACACTGAAGCTTTCTTT. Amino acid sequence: CASSPGGRGNTEAFF. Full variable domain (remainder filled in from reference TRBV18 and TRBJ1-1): NAGVMQNPRHLVRRRGQEARLRCSPMKGHSHVYWYRQLPEEGLKFMVYLQKENIIDESGMPKERFSAEFPKEGPSILRIQQVVRGDSAAYFCASSPGGRGNTEAFFGQGTRLTVV.

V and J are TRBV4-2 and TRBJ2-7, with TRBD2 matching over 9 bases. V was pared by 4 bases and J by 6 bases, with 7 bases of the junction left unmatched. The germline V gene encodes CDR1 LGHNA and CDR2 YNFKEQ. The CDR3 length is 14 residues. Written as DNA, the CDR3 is TGTGCCAGCAGCCCCGGGACTAGCCTGGGCGAGCAGTACTTC. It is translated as CASSPGTSLGEQYF.

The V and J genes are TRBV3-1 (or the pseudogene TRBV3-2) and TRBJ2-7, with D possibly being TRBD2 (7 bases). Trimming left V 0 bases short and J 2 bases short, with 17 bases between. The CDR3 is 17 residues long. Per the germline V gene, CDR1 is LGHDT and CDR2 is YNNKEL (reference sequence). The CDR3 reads CASSQDLGGRGPYEQYF. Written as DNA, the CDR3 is TGTGCCAGCAGCCAAGATCTCGGGGGGCGAGGACCCTACGAGCAGTACTTC.

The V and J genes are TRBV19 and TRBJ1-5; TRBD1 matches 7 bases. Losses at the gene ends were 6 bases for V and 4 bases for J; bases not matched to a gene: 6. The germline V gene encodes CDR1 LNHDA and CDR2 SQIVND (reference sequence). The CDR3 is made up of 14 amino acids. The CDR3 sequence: CASRVDRLNQPQHF. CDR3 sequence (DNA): TGTGCCAGTAGGGTGGACAGGTTAAATCAGCCCCAGCATTTT.